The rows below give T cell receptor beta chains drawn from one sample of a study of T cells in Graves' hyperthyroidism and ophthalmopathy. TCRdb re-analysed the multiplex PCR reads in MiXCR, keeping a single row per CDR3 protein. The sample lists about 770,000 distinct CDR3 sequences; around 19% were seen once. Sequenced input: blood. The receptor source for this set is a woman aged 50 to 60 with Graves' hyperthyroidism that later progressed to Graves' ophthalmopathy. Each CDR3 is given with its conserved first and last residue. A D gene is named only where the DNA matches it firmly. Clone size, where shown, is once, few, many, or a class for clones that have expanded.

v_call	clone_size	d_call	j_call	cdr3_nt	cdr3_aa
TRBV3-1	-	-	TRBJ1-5	TGTGCCAGCAGCCAGGGGGGGAGGCCCCAGCATTTT	CASSQGGRPQHF
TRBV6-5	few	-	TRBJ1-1	TGTGCCAGCAGTTACTCGATTGCAGGGACTGAAGCTTTCTTT	CASSYSIAGTEAFF
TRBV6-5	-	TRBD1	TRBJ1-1	TGTGCCAGCAGTTACTCGGGGACAGGGTACACTGAAGCTTTCTTT	CASSYSGTGYTEAFF
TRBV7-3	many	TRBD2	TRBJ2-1	TGTGCCAGCAGCCATCAGCGGGGGGGCAATGAGCAGTTCTTC	CASSHQRGGNEQFF
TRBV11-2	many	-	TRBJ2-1	TGTGCCAGCAGCCCGGGAATTTTCGATGAGCAGTTCTTC	CASSPGIFDEQFF
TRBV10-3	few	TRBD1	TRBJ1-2	TGTGCCATCAGTGAGTCTTCTAACAGGGGGGCTGGCTACACCTTC	CAISESSNRGAGYTF
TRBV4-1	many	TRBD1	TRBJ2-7	TGCGCCAGCAGCCAAGAAGGGACAGGGGTATACGAGCAGTACTTC	CASSQEGTGVYEQYF
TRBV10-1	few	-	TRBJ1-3	TGCGCCAGCAGTGAGTCCCGCGCAGGGGGAAACACCATATATTTT	CASSESRAGGNTIYF
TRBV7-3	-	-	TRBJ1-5	TGTGCCAGCAGCTTAGCTCAGGGCTTGATTCAGCCCCAGCATTTT	CASSLAQGLIQPQHF
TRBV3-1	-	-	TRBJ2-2	TGTGCCAGCAGCCACGCAGGGCGTCTTGGGGAGCTGTTTTTT	CASSHAGRLGELFF
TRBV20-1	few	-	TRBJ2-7	TGCAGTGCCGCGAACCCGGGACGGAGCTCCTACGAGCAGTACTTC	CSAANPGRSSYEQYF
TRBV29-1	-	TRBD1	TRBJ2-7	TGCAGCGCCCAGGGGACAGGCTACGAGCAGTACTTC	CSAQGTGYEQYF
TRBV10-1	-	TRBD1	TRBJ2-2	TGCGCCAGCAGTGAGGAGACAGGGGGCTTCGGGGAGCTGTTTTTT	CASSEETGGFGELFF
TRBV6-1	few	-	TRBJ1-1	TGTGCCACCCTTTCAGGACAGCGTGTAATGAACACTGAAGCTTTCTTT	CATLSGQRVMNTEAFF
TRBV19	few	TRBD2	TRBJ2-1	TGTGCCAGTAGTGACCGGGACTACCCCTACAATGAGCAGTTCTTC	CASSDRDYPYNEQFF
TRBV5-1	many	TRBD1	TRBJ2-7	TGCGCCAGCAGCTCCCGCTCGCAGGGGGCCTCCTACGAGCAGTACTTC	CASSSRSQGASYEQYF
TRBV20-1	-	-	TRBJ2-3	TGCAGTGCTAGAGATAATCGGGGGCAGGCAGATACGCAGTATTTT	CSARDNRGQADTQYF
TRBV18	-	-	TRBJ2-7	TGTGCCAGCTCACCAGCCGGGACGGCCCGGACGAAGCAGTACTTC	CASSPAGTARTKQYF
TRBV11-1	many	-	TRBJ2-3	TGTGCCAGCAGCTTGATTCCATACACAGATACGCAGTATTTT	CASSLIPYTDTQYF
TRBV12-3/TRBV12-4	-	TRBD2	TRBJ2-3	TGTGCCAGCAGGACCGGACTAGCGGTAACAGATACGCAGTATTTT	CASRTGLAVTDTQYF
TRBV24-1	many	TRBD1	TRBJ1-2	TGTGCCACCAGTGAAACCCAGGGGGAGTCCTATGGCTACACCTTC	CATSETQGESYGYTF
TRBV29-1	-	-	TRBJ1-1	TGCAGCGCCGTAGACCCGGTTTCTGAAGCTTTCTTT	CSAVDPVSEAFF
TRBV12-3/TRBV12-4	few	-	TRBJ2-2	TGTGCCAGCAGTGCAAGAGAGGCCGGGGAGCTGTTTTTT	CASSAREAGELFF
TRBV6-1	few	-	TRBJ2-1	TGTGCCAGCAGTGAAGTGCTTCCCGCCTACAATGAGCAGTTCTTC	CASSEVLPAYNEQFF
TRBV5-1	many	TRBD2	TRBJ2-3	TGCGCCAGCAGCCTGGGAGTAGCGGGGGTCACAGATACGCAGTATTTT	CASSLGVAGVTDTQYF
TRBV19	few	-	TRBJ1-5	TGTGCCAGTAGTTCCAGAATAGAGCAGCCCCAGCATTTT	CASSSRIEQPQHF
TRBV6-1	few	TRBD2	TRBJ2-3	TGTGCCAGCAGTCCGCAGACGGGAGGGGCAGATACGCAGTATTTT	CASSPQTGGADTQYF
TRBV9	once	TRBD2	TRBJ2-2	TGTGCCAGCAGCGTTGGGGCTAGCGGATCTCAAGAGGAGCTGTTTTTT	CASSVGASGSQEELFF
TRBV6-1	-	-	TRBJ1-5	TGTGCCAGCGGGTCCATGCAGCCCCAGCATTTT	CASGSMQPQHF
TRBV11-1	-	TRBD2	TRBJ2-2	TGTGCCAGCAGCGGAGCGCGGGAGCGGGGGGACAACACCGGGGAGCTGTTTTTT	CASSGARERGDNTGELFF
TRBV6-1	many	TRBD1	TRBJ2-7	TGTGCCAGCAGTTTCTCTGGGACAGGGGCCTACGAGCAGTACTTC	CASSFSGTGAYEQYF
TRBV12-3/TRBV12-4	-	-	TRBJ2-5	TGTGCCAGCAGTTTAATGGGATTGGAGACCCAGTACTTC	CASSLMGLETQYF
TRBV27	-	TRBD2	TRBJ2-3	TGTGCCAGCAGTTTAGCGGGACTAGCGGGCCCAGATACGCAGTATTTT	CASSLAGLAGPDTQYF
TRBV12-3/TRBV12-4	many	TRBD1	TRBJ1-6	TGTGCCAGCAGTTTAATGTCACAGGGGAATTCACCCCTCCACTTT	CASSLMSQGNSPLHF
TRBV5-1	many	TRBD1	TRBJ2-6	TGCGCCAGCAGCTGGACAGGGACTGGGGCCAACGTCCTGACTTTC	CASSWTGTGANVLTF
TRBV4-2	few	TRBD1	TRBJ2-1	TGTGCCAGCAGCCAACGGACAGGTGACTACAATGAGCAGTTCTTC	CASSQRTGDYNEQFF
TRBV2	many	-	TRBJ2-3	TGTGCCAGCAGTGACGGGCAAGAGAGAAGCACAGATACGCAGTATTTT	CASSDGQERSTDTQYF
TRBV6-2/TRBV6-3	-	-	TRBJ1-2	TGTGCCAGCACTTGCTCATCGGGGGGGTATGGCTACACCTTC	CASTCSSGGYGYTF
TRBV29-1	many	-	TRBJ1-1	TGCAGCGTTGCCCAGGAGCACACCGAAGCTTTCTTT	CSVAQEHTEAFF
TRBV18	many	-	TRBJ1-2	TGTGCCAGCTCACCCCTGGGTCGTTATGGCTACACCTTC	CASSPLGRYGYTF
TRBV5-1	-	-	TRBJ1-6	TGCGCCAGCAGCCCGGTGGTACAGGATTATAATTCACCCCTCCACTTT	CASSPVVQDYNSPLHF
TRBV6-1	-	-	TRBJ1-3	TGTGCCAGCAGGGATTGGTCTGGAAACACCATATATTTT	CASRDWSGNTIYF
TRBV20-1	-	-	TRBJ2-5	TGCAGTACGCCCGGTGCCCAGTACTTC	CSTPGAQYF
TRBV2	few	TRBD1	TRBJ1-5	TGTGCCTGTAACGGACAGGGCCTTAATAGCAATCAGCCCCAGCATTTT	CACNGQGLNSNQPQHF
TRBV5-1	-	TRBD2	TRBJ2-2	TGCGCCAGCGGAGCGCTAGCGGGGTCGGCCACCGGGGAGCTGTTTTTT	CASGALAGSATGELFF
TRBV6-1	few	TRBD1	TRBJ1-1	TGTGCCAGCAGTCCACAGGGGGCTGAGGCCACTGAAGCTTTCTTT	CASSPQGAEATEAFF
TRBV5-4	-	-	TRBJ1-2	TGTGCCAGCAGCCAGAACGTCAGGTCCGGCTATGGCTACACCTTC	CASSQNVRSGYGYTF
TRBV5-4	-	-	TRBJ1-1	TGTGCCAGCAGCGTGTTAGACACTGAAGCTTTCTTT	CASSVLDTEAFF
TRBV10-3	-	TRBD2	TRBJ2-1	TGTGCCACCTTAGCGGGGGCCAATGAGCAGTTCTTC	CATLAGANEQFF
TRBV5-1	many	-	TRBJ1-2	TGCGCCAGCAGCTTGGGTTTTTTGGGGGCGCGGGGCTACACCTTC	CASSLGFLGARGYTF